This T cell receptor beta chain was documented in a study of shared clonotypes between healthy human individuals. Using 200 ng DNA, some 30,000 T cell genomes, the sorted-subset replicate PCRs were run. This table comes from immunoSEQ multiplex PCR, and its TCRdb copy is limited to in-frame clones, with some not included. The table has roughly 2.5 million clones, around nine tenths seen once. Study findings and constraints: An effect of sequencing depth on clonotype sharing among donors was expected. A reduction in generation probabilities was seen for non-shared clonotypes relative to those shared by all four donors.

Of note for this clone: Its antigen is undetermined.

Sequenced material: naive CD4+ T cells sorted from blood. Subset here: CD45RA+ positively selected. This clonotype was sampled from a man between 18 and 35 years old in good health.

In DNA form, the CDR3 reads TGTGCCAGCAGCTTGGGACTAGCGGGAAGATACAATGAGCAGTTCTTC. It specifies CASSLGLAGRYNEQFF. The V and J genes are TRBV5-6 and TRBJ2-1, with TRBD2 matching over 11 bases. The junction had 3 bases not matched to a gene; V was cut back by 0 bases and J by 4 bases. This CDR3 comprises 16 residues. Germline V gives CDR1 SGHDT, CDR2 YYEEEE.